This T cell receptor (beta chain) was recovered during a study of CD8+CD57+ T cells in acquired aplastic anemia. The CDR3 contains 15 residues. CDR1 MRHNA and CDR2 SNTAGT come from the germline V gene. As for this clonotype: The germline gene is not matched at one end of the junction; a read error may be the cause.

Profiling that covered TCR beta VDJ and CDR3 relied on genomic DNA as its template. Using its own MiXCR run on the reads, TCRdb lists one record per CDR3 protein. The profile shows around 200,000 distinct CDR3 sequences, around 60% of them singletons. Sequencing used sorted CD4+, CD8+, or CD8+CD57+ T cells (not recorded which) from PBMCs. The chain is built from TRBV6-4 and TRBJ2-3, with D unclear. The clonotype originates from a human donor in good health. As DNA, the CDR3 is TGTGCCAGCAGTTACTCGTGGGGATGGGAAGATACGCAGTATTTT. Translated: CASSYSWGWEDTQYF.